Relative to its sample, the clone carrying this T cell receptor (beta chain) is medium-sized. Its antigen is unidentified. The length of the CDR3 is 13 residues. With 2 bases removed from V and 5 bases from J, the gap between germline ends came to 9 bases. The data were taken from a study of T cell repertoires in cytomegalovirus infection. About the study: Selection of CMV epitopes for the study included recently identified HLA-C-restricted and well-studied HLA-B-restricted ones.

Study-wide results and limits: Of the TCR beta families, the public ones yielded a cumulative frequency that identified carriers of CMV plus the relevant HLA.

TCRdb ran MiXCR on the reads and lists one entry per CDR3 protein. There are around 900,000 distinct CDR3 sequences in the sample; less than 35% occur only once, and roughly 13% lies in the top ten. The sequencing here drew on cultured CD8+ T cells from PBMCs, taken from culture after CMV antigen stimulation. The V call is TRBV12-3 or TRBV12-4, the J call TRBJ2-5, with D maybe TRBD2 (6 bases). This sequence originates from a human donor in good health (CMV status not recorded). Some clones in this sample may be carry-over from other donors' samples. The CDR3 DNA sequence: TGTGCCAGCAGTTTATACAGCGGGGAGACCCAGTACTTC. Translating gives CASSLYSGETQYF.